The 25 T cell receptor beta chains listed next were all sequenced from one sample in a study of shared clonotypes between healthy human individuals (dated by TCRdb to about 2020). The method was the immunoSEQ multiplex PCR assay. TCRdb stores this immuneACCESS table with in-frame sequences only. Part of the clones is absent; in the studies checked, under half of the shortfall reflects unresolved V genes, and no reason is known for the rest. The sample includes fewer than 2.5 million clones, with 80% to 95% observed a single time. The top ten hold around 0.4% of the sample. Specimen: naive CD4+ T cells from PBMCs. The cell subset or site label for this specimen denotes: CD45RA+ positively selected. These receptors came from a young man in good health. Some clones in this sample may be carry-over from other donors' samples.

J is TRBJ2-1 and V is TRBV29-1; TRBD2 aligns across 10 bases. CDR1 and CDR2 from the germline V gene are SQVTM and ANQGSEA. This CDR3 region has 15 residues. The junction had 14 bases not matched to a gene; V was cut back by 7 bases and J by 8 bases. DNA of the CDR3: TGCAGCGGAGGGGCCCGAGCGGGAGGGCGTGATGAGCAGTTCTTC. It yields the protein CSGGARAGGRDEQFF.

The chain couples TRBV4-1 to TRBJ1-2, with no clear D. Germline V gene data show CDR1 as MGHRA and CDR2 as YSYEKL. The CDR3 runs to 16 residues. Deletions cut 2 bases from V and 1 base from J, with 14 bases between. This CDR3 reads CASSQLLIVGNYGYTF. In nucleotides, the CDR3 is TGCGCCAGCAGCCAACTCTTAATTGTCGGTAACTATGGCTACACCTTC.

The rearrangement uses TRBV28 and TRBJ2-1; TRBD1 matches 9 bases. After removal of 5 bases from V and 7 bases from J, the junction contained 12 bases not matched to a gene. CDR3 length: 16 residues. Germline V gene sequence: CDR1 MDHEN, CDR2 SYDVKM. The CDR3 sequence: CASSTPGTGSKNEQFF. CDR3 coding DNA: TGTGCCAGCAGTACTCCCGGGACAGGGTCGAAAAATGAGCAGTTCTTC.

The gene calls are TRBV5-1 and TRBJ2-1; 7 bases align to TRBD2. CDR1 is SGHRS, CDR2 YFSETQ, per germline. The CDR3 is 15 amino acids. The trim removed 3 bases at V and 8 bases at J, leaving 11 bases unmatched. The CDR3 loop reads CASSSIAGKIDEQFF. Written as DNA, the CDR3 is TGCGCCAGCAGCTCCATAGCGGGCAAAATCGATGAGCAGTTCTTC.

The chain is built from TRBV23-1 and TRBJ2-7; D remains unclear. TRBV23-1 is annotated as an ORF whose role is uncertain. Trimming left V 4 bases short and J 2 bases short, with 9 bases between. The CDR3 has 13 residues. CDR3 in amino acids: CASSPRGTYEQYF. In nucleotides, the CDR3 is TGCGCCAGCAGTCCCCGTGGGACCTACGAGCAGTACTTC.

V usage is TRBV7-9 and J usage is TRBJ1-2, with D perhaps TRBD1 (5 bases). Trimming left V 0 bases short and J 4 bases short, with 9 bases between. In germline, CDR1 is SEHNR, CDR2 FQNEAQ (reference sequence). The CDR3 length is 14 residues. CDR3 sequence (DNA): TGTGCCAGCAGCTTAGCGATCGGGGGCTATGGCTACACCTTC. Protein: CASSLAIGGYGYTF.

This clone was seen more than once but under ten times. The chain links TRBV19 to TRBJ2-7, with D possibly being TRBD2 (5 bases). The CDR3 has 13 residues. Trimming left V 6 bases short and J 2 bases short, with 11 bases between. CDR1 is LNHDA, CDR2 SQIVND, per germline (reference sequence). The DNA of the CDR3 is TGTGCCAGTAGGAGGGTCGGCACCTACGAGCAGTACTTC. Encoded protein: CASRRVGTYEQYF.

The rearrangement links TRBV6-4 to TRBJ1-3, with TRBD1 as a possible D gene (5 bases). The CDR3 totals 17 residues. The germline CDR1 and CDR2 sequences are MRHNA and SNTAGT. With 6 bases removed from V and 0 bases from J, the gap between germline ends came to 18 bases. CDR3 region: CASRGREGTSSGNTIYF. The DNA of the CDR3 is TGTGCCAGCAGGGGACGGGAGGGGACCAGCTCTGGAAACACCATATATTTT.

This chain connects TRBV6-5 to TRBJ2-7, with 12 bases aligning to TRBD2. V was pared by 7 bases and J by 6 bases, with 10 bases of the junction left unmatched. The CDR3 length is 15 residues. In germline, CDR1 is MNHEY, CDR2 SVGAGI. The CDR3 region has the DNA TGTGCCAGCACAAGGACTAGCGGGATAAAAGCCGAGCAGTACTTC. It translates to CASTRTSGIKAEQYF.

This clone was seen only once. The same CDR3 can be traced to other DNA sequences in this sample. The chain couples TRBV5-1 to TRBJ1-5; 8 bases fit TRBD1. The CDR3 loop spans 13 amino acids. The J segment lost 7 bases and the V segment lost 0 bases, leaving 0 bases of the junction unmatched. Germline CDR1 is SGHRS and CDR2 is YFSETQ. The CDR3 DNA follows: TGCGCCAGCAGCTTGGACAGGGGGCAGCCCCAGCATTTT. Its translation: CASSLDRGQPQHF. The full variable domain, rest sourced from reference TRBV5-1 and TRBJ1-5, is KAGVTQTPRYLIKTRGQQVTLSCSPISGHRSVSWYQQTPGQGLQFLFEYFSETQRNKGNFPGRFSGRQFSNSRSEMNVSTLELGDSALYLCASSLDRGQPQHFGDGTRLSIL.

The CDR3 sequence is CASSFTTGKNTEAFF. Here the CDR3 DNA reads TGTGCCAGCAGCTTTACGACAGGGAAGAACACTGAAGCTTTCTTT. The J gene is TRBJ1-1, the V gene TRBV5-5; 7 nucleotides agree with TRBD1. CDR3 size: 15 residues. Looked up from germline, CDR1 is SGHKS and CDR2 is YYEKEE (reference sequence). The V segment lost 2 bases and the J segment 1 base; nucleotides outside the gene matches: 5.

The V call is TRBV5-1, the J call TRBJ2-5; D remains ambiguous. There are 16 residues in the CDR3. Germline loops: CDR1 SGHRS, CDR2 YFSETQ. Trimming removed 1 base at V and 4 bases at J, with 17 bases between. As DNA, the CDR3 is TGCGCCAGCAGCTTGCAGCTTCGGCAGCCTGGAGAGACCCAGTACTTC. Its translation: CASSLQLRQPGETQYF.

V usage is TRBV7-2 and J usage is TRBJ1-1; possibly TRBD1 for D (6 bases). The germline V gene encodes CDR1 SGHTA and CDR2 FQGNSA. The CDR3 totals 15 residues. Deletions cut 1 base from V and 5 bases from J, with 14 bases between. The CDR3 protein is CASSLVQGFATEAFF. For the CDR3, the DNA is TGTGCCAGCAGCTTAGTACAGGGTTTCGCAACTGAAGCTTTCTTT.

V gene TRBV14 combines with J gene TRBJ1-1, with D perhaps TRBD1 (6 bases). The length of the CDR3 is 18 residues. V dropped 4 bases and J dropped 0 bases, with 21 bases sitting between them. Germline lookup yields CDR1 SGHDN and CDR2 FVKESK. The CDR3 protein is CASSPRAGATILNTEAFF. The CDR3 DNA follows: TGTGCCAGCAGCCCTCGCGCGGGGGCAACAATCCTGAACACTGAAGCTTTCTTT. The full variable domain, its missing parts supplied by reference TRBV14 and TRBJ1-1, is EAGVTQFPSHSVIEKGQTVTLRCDPISGHDNLYWYRRVMGKEIKFLLHFVKESKQDESGMPNNRFLAERTGGTYSTLKVQPAELEDSGVYFCASSPRAGATILNTEAFFGQGTRLTVV.

This clone came up once. At one end the junction does not follow the germline gene, possibly because of a read error. This chain uses TRBV2 with TRBJ1-4; TRBD1 matches at 7 bases. The CDR3 runs to 15 residues. The germline V gene has CDR1 SNHLY and CDR2 FYNNEI. The CDR3 DNA reads TGTGCTAGCAGTCGTACAGGGGCAACTAATGAAAAACTGTTTTTT. Protein sequence: CASSRTGATNEKLFF.

V and J are TRBV4-1 and TRBJ1-5, with 11 positions matching TRBD1. With V trimmed by 1 base and J by 5 bases, 1 base remained unmatched. The CDR3 covers 15 residues. Germline values: CDR1 MGHRA, CDR2 YSYEKL. The CDR3 reads CASSQAGQGDQPQHF. CDR3 coding DNA: TGCGCCAGCAGCCAAGCGGGACAGGGGGATCAGCCCCAGCATTTT.

This rearrangement joins TRBV9 to TRBJ2-1, with TRBD1 as a possible D gene (6 bases). Trimming removed 0 bases at V and 2 bases at J, with 9 bases between. This CDR3 region has 15 residues. CDR1 is SGDLS, CDR2 YYNGEE, per germline. CDR3: CASSVGGDTYNEQFF. CDR3 in DNA: TGTGCCAGCAGCGTAGGAGGGGACACCTACAATGAGCAGTTCTTC.

A word on this clone: Other DNA sequences from this sample encode an identical CDR3 as well. The gene calls are TRBV27 and TRBJ1-2, with 9 bases aligning to TRBD1. This CDR3 has 12 residues. Germline CDR1 reads MNHEY; CDR2 reads SMNVEV (reference sequence). V gave up 6 bases and J gave up 4 bases; unmatched junction bases: 0. CDR3 protein: CASRTGGYGYTF. CDR3 nucleotide sequence: TGTGCCAGCAGGACAGGGGGCTATGGCTACACCTTC.

The CDR3 protein is CASSFQETQYF. CDR3 nucleotides: TGTGCCAGCAGTTTTCAAGAGACCCAGTACTTC. The rearrangement joins TRBV6-6 to TRBJ2-5; D remains ambiguous. This CDR3 spans 11 amino acids. The germline V and J ends were trimmed by 4 bases and 2 bases, with 2 bases remaining between them. Germline-derived CDR1 and CDR2 are MNHNY and SVGAGI (reference sequence).

This chain links TRBV5-1 with TRBJ1-1; D not resolved. Germline V CDR1 and CDR2: SGHRS, YFSETQ. Trimming took 2 bases from V and 4 from J, leaving 9 bases between them. This CDR3 spans 13 amino acids. Written as DNA, the CDR3 is TGCGCCAGCAGCTTCCCCGCTGGCACTGAAGCTTTCTTT. This translates into CASSFPAGTEAFF.

V and J are TRBV15 and TRBJ2-3, with D perhaps given as TRBD1 or TRBD2 (5 bases each). Deletions cut 0 bases from V and 2 bases from J, with 6 bases between. CDR1 and CDR2 from the germline V gene are LNHNV and YYDKDF (reference sequence). The CDR3 covers 14 residues. This CDR3 reads CATSRDGTTDTQYF. CDR3 in DNA: TGTGCCACCAGCAGAGATGGGACCACAGATACGCAGTATTTT.

CDR3 loop: CAWRPTQGYPEAFF. In DNA form, the CDR3 reads TGTGCCTGGAGGCCGACGCAGGGTTACCCTGAAGCTTTCTTT. V gene TRBV30 combines with J gene TRBJ1-1; TRBD1 might be the D (5 bases). Germline loops: CDR1 GTSNPN, CDR2 SVGIG (reference sequence). V was clipped by 3 bases and J by 6 bases, with 17 bases between them. The CDR3 loop spans 14 amino acids.

This rearrangement joins TRBV6-6 to TRBJ1-5; the D gene is possibly TRBD1 (5 bases). V was trimmed by 11 bases and J by 7 bases, leaving 15 bases between them. This CDR3 is 12 amino acids long. Germline assignment: CDR1 MNHNY and CDR2 SVGAGI (reference sequence). The CDR3 DNA sequence: TGTGCCGGGGGGGACGGAATACAGCCCCAGCATTTT. Protein product: CAGGDGIQPQHF.

This clone was detected only a few times. The rearrangement links TRBV6-1 to TRBJ1-2; 10 nucleotides line up with TRBD1. The germline gives CDR1 MNHNS, CDR2 SASEGT. This CDR3 has 16 residues. Trimming removed 4 bases from V and 2 bases from J; junction bases left unmatched: 7. The CDR3 coding sequence is TGTGCCAGCAGTGCGACAGGGGGCCCCTTGAACTATGGCTACACCTTC. This codes for CASSATGGPLNYGYTF.

The J gene is TRBJ1-4, the V gene TRBV19; D might be TRBD1 (6 bases). Germline V gives CDR1 LNHDA, CDR2 SQIVND (reference sequence). V was pared by 4 bases and J by 0 bases, with 15 bases between. The CDR3 totals 17 residues. This CDR3 is CASSRGGGGATNEKLFF. As DNA, the CDR3 is TGTGCCAGTAGTAGAGGGGGTGGCGGAGCAACTAATGAAAAACTGTTTTTT. The full variable domain, rest sourced from reference TRBV19 and TRBJ1-4, is DGGITQSPKYLFRKEGQNVTLSCEQNLNHDAMYWYRQDPGQGLRLIYYSQIVNDFQKGDIAEGYSVSREKKESFPLTVTSAQKNPTAFYLCASSRGGGGATNEKLFFGSGTQLSVL.